This T cell receptor (beta chain) was sequenced in a study of blood T cells in healthy people across ages (dated by TCRdb to the mid-2010s). The study in broad terms: In model experiments, template switching captured roughly one uniquely barcoded TCR beta cDNA molecule for every two T cells. Four age groups were formed from the donors: young (average approximately 16 years), middle-aged (around 39), aged (more than 55) and long-lived (roughly 88). For two donors (one aged 18 to 30 and one aged 80 or older), the study analyzed two additional independent replicas of 1 million unique cDNA reads from the same blood draw. To avoid experimental bias, donors of different ages were spread randomly across the sequencing lanes. The study measured age-related changes in TCR beta repertoire diversity using deep sequencing normalized with unique cDNA molecular identifiers.

The donors were about 40 Caucasian individuals from Russia, aged 6 to 90 years, who were systemically healthy. Around 10 milliliters of peripheral blood were collected from each donor into EDTA-treated Vacutainer tubes. PBMCs were isolated by Ficoll-Paque density-gradient centrifugation, with at least 6 million obtained per sample. Trizol reagent was used to extract total RNA from the PBMCs, yielding at least 6 micrograms per sample. The percentages of naive CD45RAhigh/CD27high T cells were determined by flow cytometry on a PBMC aliquot from every donor. The receptor library was made with 5' RACE. Sequenced using an Illumina HiSeq 2500. A second PCR of about 6 to 11 cycles was run with a J-beta primer mix and a sample-barcoded 5' primer. A template-switch 5' adaptor carrying 12 random nucleotides introduced a unique molecular identifier onto each TCR beta cDNA molecule. Each sample yielded at least 2.5 million CDR3-containing paired-end reads. First-strand cDNA was synthesized from all RNA with the Mint cDNA synthesis kit, primed by a TRBC-specific oligonucleotide. After uracil-DNA glycosylase treatment, a first 18-cycle PCR used universal primers M1SS and BC2_uni_R on all cDNA. The study's processing was this. Each sample was normalized by randomly selecting 1 million high-quality reads, each carrying a distinct molecular identifier. Instead of being binned into consensus sequences, reads with shared molecular identifiers were discarded. CDR3 identification, clonotype clustering and error correction used MiTCR with a Q25 quality threshold and the strictest error-elimination algorithm. Lower-bound total TCR beta diversity was estimated with a nonparametric unseen species model using Euler transformation. TCRdb itself trimmed the public reads at Q25 with fastp, ran MiXCR and retained productive beta chains. Duplicate CDR3 protein sequences are folded into a single record with the most common DNA and genes. TCRdb, not the original authors, processed these V and J calls. The sample yields hundreds of thousands of distinct CDR3 sequences; around 26% were counted once. The top ten constitute 17% of the sample.

The paper's findings and limits, for the study overall: The long-lived group showed more naive CD4+ T cells, fewer expanded clones and increased TCR diversity than the aged group, suggesting age selection. The CMV infection status of donors was not known, potentially confounding age-related changes in expanded clonotypes. Observed TCR beta diversity correlated strongly with the percentage of naive T cells measured by flow cytometry. As age increased, observed TCR beta diversity per million T cells dropped in a roughly linear way, and a significant reduction was already evident by age about 36. Estimates of total diversity based on one million sequenced T cells were considered lower bounds and underestimates. Because profiling used bulk unsorted PBMCs, naive and antigen-experienced compartments could not be compared conclusively.

This clonotype was seen a few times. Its antigen is still unknown. Being one base from a much bigger clone, this may be a read error. The receptor was derived from a woman older than 75 in good health. The sample taken for sequencing was blood.

The DNA sequence is TGTGCCAGCAGCTTAGCCCAGGGCCAAGGGACCCAGTACTTC. Its amino acids are CASSLAQGQGTQYF. The V gene is TRBV7-2 and the J gene is TRBJ2-5, and perhaps TRBD1 as D gene, on 5 matching bases. There are 14 amino acids in the CDR3, from cysteine to phenylalanine inclusive. Of the read, only the CDR3 DNA is kept; its 42 bases are in frame from base 1. The germline V gene provides CDR1 SGHTA and CDR2 FQGNSA.